Below are 5 T cell receptor beta chains sequenced from a single sample in a study of CD8+ T cells in alopecia areata. In each case, RNA was isolated and then reverse transcribed into cDNA as the sequencing template. Here immunoSEQ multiplex PCR was the method, and the copy in TCRdb shows in-frame clones only, minus some. The table records around 97,000 clones, less than 70% of them present only once. Sequencing was performed on CD4+ T cells sorted from blood. The receptors were gathered from a human donor in good health.

The CDR3 spells CASSPAGTSPYSGANVLTF. In DNA form, the CDR3 reads TGTGCCAGCAGCCCAGCCGGGACTAGCCCCTACTCTGGGGCCAACGTCCTGACTTTC. The chain employs TRBV5-6 and TRBJ2-6; TRBD2 aligns across 9 bases. The CDR3 consists of 19 residues. V gave up 4 bases and J gave up 0 bases; unmatched junction bases: 11. The germline V gene encodes CDR1 SGHDT and CDR2 YYEEEE.

The chain is built from TRBV4-1 and TRBJ2-5, with D perhaps matching TRBD1 (6 bases). The CDR3 loop spans 15 amino acids. The V end lost 1 base, the J end lost 3 bases, and 12 bases lay between the germline ends. CDR1 and CDR2 from the germline V gene are MGHRA and YSYEKL. The CDR3 is CASSQVQAGEETQYF. CDR3 nucleotides: TGCGCCAGCAGCCAAGTCCAAGCAGGGGAAGAGACCCAGTACTTC.

In this sample, this clone turned up a few times. The J gene is TRBJ2-7, the V gene TRBV5-4; tentative D call: TRBD1 (5 bases). The length of the CDR3 is 14 residues. Germline lookup yields CDR1 SGHNT and CDR2 YYREEE (reference sequence). Trimming pared 2 bases from V and 1 base from J, leaving 10 bases between. CDR3 amino acids: CASSFRQGSYEQYF. The DNA for the CDR3 is TGTGCCAGCAGCTTTAGGCAGGGATCCTACGAGCAGTACTTC. Variable domain in full (rest from reference TRBV5-4 and TRBJ2-7): ETGVTQSPTHLIKTRGQQVTLRCSSQSGHNTVSWYQQALGQGPQFIFQYYREEENGRGNFPPRFSGLQFPNYSSELNVNALELDDSALYLCASSFRQGSYEQYFGPGTRLTVT.

The chain recombines TRBV16 with TRBJ1-1, with 8 bases identical to TRBD1. Germline V gene data show CDR1 as KGHSY and CDR2 as FQNENV. The CDR3 is 17 residues long. The V segment lost 5 bases and the J segment 6 bases; nucleotides outside the gene matches: 17. DNA of the CDR3: TGTGCCAGCAGCTCAGAGCAGGGGGCTGGGATCGGTTCTGAAGCTTTCTTT. This sequence encodes CASSSEQGAGIGSEAFF.

V gene TRBV30 combines with J gene TRBJ2-1; 11 nucleotides align to TRBD2. The V and J ends lost 0 bases and 8 bases, in that order; junction bases with no gene match: 0. Germline CDR1 is GTSNPN and CDR2 is SVGIG (reference sequence). The CDR3 covers 13 residues. This chain's CDR3 is CAWSVGLADEQFF. DNA of the CDR3: TGTGCCTGGAGTGTGGGACTAGCGGATGAGCAGTTCTTC. Full variable domain (outside the CDR3, taken from reference TRBV30 and TRBJ2-1): SQTIHQWPATLVQPVGSPLSLECTVEGTSNPNLYWYRQAAGRGLQLLFYSVGIGQISSEVPQNLSASRPQDRQFILSSKKLLLSDSGFYLCAWSVGLADEQFFGPGTRLTVL.